This is a list of T cell receptor beta chains from one sample in a study of T cell responses to AZD1222 COVID-19 vaccine. The table came from immunoSEQ multiplex PCR; TCRdb's copy has only in-frame clones and leaves some out. The sample holds more than 85,000 clones; 81% are singletons and the top ten take 3.5% to 5.5%. This specimen consisted of peripheral blood, obtained on day 0 of AZD1222 vaccination. These receptors came from an adult in good health. CDR3s include the opening cysteine and the closing phenylalanine or tryptophan. The D gene is left open where the match is weak. The size entry is marked missing in some rows and otherwise reads once, few, many or a size class.

J: TRBJ1-2
V: TRBV3-1/TRBV3-2
size: NA
D: NA
DNA: TGTGCCAGCAGCCCGAGAAGGAACTATGGCTACACCTTC
CDR3: CASSPRRNYGYTF

J: TRBJ1-5
V: TRBV7-8
size: NA
D: NA
DNA: TGTGCCAGCAGCCCCGGGGGGCGACAGCCCCAGCATTTT
CDR3: CASSPGGRQPQHF

J: TRBJ1-6
V: TRBV5-5
size: NA
D: NA
DNA: TGTGCCAGCAGCTTGCTCGGGACATACTCCTATAATTCACCCCTCCACTTT
CDR3: CASSLLGTYSYNSPLHF

J: TRBJ1-4
V: TRBV23-1
size: NA
D: TRBD1
DNA: TGCGCCAGCATAATCCCGGACAGGGATGAAAAACTGTTTTTT
CDR3: CASIIPDRDEKLFF

J: TRBJ1-1
V: TRBV23-1
size: NA
D: TRBD1
DNA: TGCGCCAGCAGTCACCGGACAGGGGGGACTGAAGCTTTCTTT
CDR3: CASSHRTGGTEAFF

J: TRBJ2-7
V: TRBV4-1
size: NA
D: TRBD2
DNA: TGCGCCAGCTCGGGGAGGGACTCCTACGAGCAGTACTTC
CDR3: CASSGRDSYEQYF

J: TRBJ1-1
V: TRBV25-1
size: once
D: NA
DNA: TGTGCCAGCAGTTTAACAGGGAGTCTAAACACTGAAGCTTTCTTT
CDR3: CASSLTGSLNTEAFF

J: TRBJ1-3
V: TRBV2
size: NA
D: NA
DNA: TGTGCCAGCAGAATTGGGACTGCTGGAAACACCATATATTTT
CDR3: CASRIGTAGNTIYF

J: TRBJ1-2
V: TRBV11-2
size: few
D: NA
DNA: TGTGCCAGCAGCTTAGATGTTCAGGGTAGCTACACCTTC
CDR3: CASSLDVQGSYTF

J: TRBJ2-1
V: TRBV5-8
size: NA
D: NA
DNA: TGTGCCAGCAGCTTGGGAATTAGATTGCTCAATGAGCAGTTCTTC
CDR3: CASSLGIRLLNEQFF

J: TRBJ1-1
V: TRBV3-1/TRBV3-2
size: NA
D: NA
DNA: TGTGCCAGCAGCTTGGCACGGATTAACACTGAAGCTTTCTTT
CDR3: CASSLARINTEAFF

J: TRBJ2-7
V: TRBV7-2
size: NA
D: NA
DNA: TGTGCCAGCAGCCTGTCTAGCGCCGAGCAGTACTTC
CDR3: CASSLSSAEQYF

J: TRBJ1-2
V: TRBV28
size: NA
D: NA
DNA: TGTGCCAGCAGTTTTTCAGGGGAGTCCTATGGCTACACCTTC
CDR3: CASSFSGESYGYTF

J: TRBJ2-7
V: TRBV7-8
size: NA
D: TRBD2
DNA: TGTGCCAGCAGCTTTCTTACGCGGGGGAAGGACGAGCAGTACTTC
CDR3: CASSFLTRGKDEQYF

J: TRBJ2-7
V: TRBV2
size: NA
D: NA
DNA: TGTGCCAGCACCGCGGACAGCTTCGAGCAGTACTTC
CDR3: CASTADSFEQYF

J: TRBJ1-1
V: TRBV28
size: NA
D: NA
DNA: TGTGCCAGCAGTACCGGGACATCGAACACTGAAGCTTTCTTT
CDR3: CASSTGTSNTEAFF

J: TRBJ1-2
V: TRBV19
size: NA
D: TRBD1
DNA: TGTGCCAGTAGTTCCCGGGACAGGCGTATTCTCTATGGCTACACCTTC
CDR3: CASSSRDRRILYGYTF

J: TRBJ1-2
V: TRBV19
size: NA
D: NA
DNA: TGTGCCAGTAGAACGGCGGCTCACTATGGCTACACCTTC
CDR3: CASRTAAHYGYTF

J: TRBJ2-5
V: TRBV7-3
size: NA
D: TRBD2
DNA: TGTGCCAGCAGCCGAGGGACTAGCGGGGGAGAGACCCAGTACTTC
CDR3: CASSRGTSGGETQYF

J: TRBJ1-2
V: TRBV7-9
size: NA
D: TRBD1
DNA: TGTGCCAGCAGCGCCAGACAGGGGTTATATGGCTACACCTTC
CDR3: CASSARQGLYGYTF

J: TRBJ1-1
V: TRBV5-1
size: NA
D: NA
DNA: TGCGCCAGCAGGTTGGACCGGGGGCGGGGGACTGAAGCTTTCTTT
CDR3: CASRLDRGRGTEAFF

J: TRBJ2-7
V: TRBV19
size: NA
D: NA
DNA: TGTGCCAGTAGTACCCCTATTCCACCCTACGAGCAGTACTTC
CDR3: CASSTPIPPYEQYF

J: TRBJ1-5
V: TRBV3-1/TRBV3-2
size: NA
D: NA
DNA: TGTGCCAGCAGCCAAGTAACCGGACCCAACCAGCCCCAGCATTTT
CDR3: CASSQVTGPNQPQHF

J: TRBJ2-5
V: TRBV7-8
size: few
D: TRBD2
DNA: TGTGCCAGCAGCTTAGAGCGGGGGGGCAGGGAGACCCAGTACTTC
CDR3: CASSLERGGRETQYF

J: TRBJ2-7
V: TRBV7-9
size: NA
D: NA
DNA: TGTGCCAGCAGCTCCTCCCGGGACGGCTGGAGCGGCTACGAGCAGTACTTC
CDR3: CASSSSRDGWSGYEQYF

J: TRBJ2-1
V: TRBV4-3
size: few
D: TRBD1
DNA: TGCGCCAGCAGCCAAGTGGGACAGGGAAGGAATGAGCAGTTCTTC
CDR3: CASSQVGQGRNEQFF

J: TRBJ2-1
V: TRBV11-3
size: NA
D: NA
DNA: TGTGCCAGCAGTCATGCCCCCAGCGGGCTATACAATGAGCAGTTCTTC
CDR3: CASSHAPSGLYNEQFF

J: TRBJ1-2
V: TRBV28
size: once
D: TRBD1
DNA: TGTGCCAGCAGTTTTGGACAGGGCAGATATGGCTACACCTTC
CDR3: CASSFGQGRYGYTF

J: TRBJ2-1
V: TRBV28
size: NA
D: NA
DNA: TGTGCCACCCAGGTGGGGGGGCAGGCGGTGAATGAGCAGTTCTTC
CDR3: CATQVGGQAVNEQFF

J: TRBJ1-3
V: TRBV4-1
size: once
D: TRBD1
DNA: TGCGCCAGCAGCCGGAACGCGGGACAGAGTTCTGGAAACACCATATATTTT
CDR3: CASSRNAGQSSGNTIYF